The following is a TCR beta chain sequence with its context. The antigen is not known. The sample comes from a study of T-cell memory formation after mild COVID-19. Turning to the study itself: Across donors, TCR clusters were largely donor specific.

Findings of the study overall: Nothing confirmed that second-wave clones peaking on day 37 were specific for SARS-CoV-2. The study found contracting CD4+ clones mainly in CM and EM and contracting CD8+ clones in EMRA. Memory cells collected pre-infection included some clones that later responded, suggesting cross-reactive memory joined.

V lost 5 bases to trimming and J lost 0 bases; unmatched junction nucleotides: 5. CDR3 length: 15 amino acids. Germline-derived CDR1 and CDR2 are SGHVS and FQNEAQ. Each CDR3 protein is one row after TCRdb ran MiXCR on the 5' RACE reads. The sample consists of around 300,000 distinct CDR3 sequences, approximately 7.6% of them appearing once. Specimen: PBMCs or a T cell subset sorted from them (not recorded which). The chain recombines TRBV7-8 with TRBJ2-3; 7 nucleotides line up with TRBD1. The source is a young man who had mild COVID-19 (a few samples of this study predate the infection). Cell type and time point are not known. CDR3 nucleotide sequence: TGTGCCAGCAGCCCGGACAGGCTTAGCACAGATACGCAGTATTTT. Translating gives CASSPDRLSTDTQYF.